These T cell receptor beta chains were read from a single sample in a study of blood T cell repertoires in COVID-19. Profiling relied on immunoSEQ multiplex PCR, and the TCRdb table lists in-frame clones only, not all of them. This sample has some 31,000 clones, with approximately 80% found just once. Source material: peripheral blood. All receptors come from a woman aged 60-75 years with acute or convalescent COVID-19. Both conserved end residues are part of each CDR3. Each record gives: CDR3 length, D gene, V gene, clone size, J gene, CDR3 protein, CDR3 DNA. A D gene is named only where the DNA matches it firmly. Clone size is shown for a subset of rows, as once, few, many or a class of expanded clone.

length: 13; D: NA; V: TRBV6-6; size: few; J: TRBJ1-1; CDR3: CAGRRHPNTEAFF; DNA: TGTGCCGGGAGGCGACACCCGAACACTGAAGCTTTCTTT
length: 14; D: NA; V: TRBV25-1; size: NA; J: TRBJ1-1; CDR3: CASSELGARTEAFF; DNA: TGTGCCAGCAGTGAATTGGGGGCGCGGACTGAAGCTTTCTTT
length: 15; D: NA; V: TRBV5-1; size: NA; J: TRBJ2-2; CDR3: CASSLLGLETGELFF; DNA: TGCGCCAGCAGCTTGCTGGGGCTGGAAACCGGGGAGCTGTTTTTT
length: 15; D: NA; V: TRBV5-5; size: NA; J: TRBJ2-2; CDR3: CASSLTRQGTGELFF; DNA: TGTGCCAGCAGCTTGACCCGTCAGGGAACCGGGGAGCTGTTTTTT
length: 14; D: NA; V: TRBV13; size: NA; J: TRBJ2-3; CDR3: CASSSLADTDTQYF; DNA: TGTGCCAGCAGCTCACTAGCAGACACAGATACGCAGTATTTT
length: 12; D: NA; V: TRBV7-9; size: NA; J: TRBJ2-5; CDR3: CASSSSPETQYF; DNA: TGTGCCAGCAGCTCGTCCCCGGAGACCCAGTACTTC
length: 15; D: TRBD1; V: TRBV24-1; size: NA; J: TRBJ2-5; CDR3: CATSVRTGMEETQYF; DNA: TGTGCCACCAGTGTTAGGACAGGGATGGAAGAGACCCAGTACTTC
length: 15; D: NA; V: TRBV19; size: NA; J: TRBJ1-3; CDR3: CASSPKQGTGNTIYF; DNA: TGTGCCAGTAGTCCAAAACAGGGAACTGGAAACACCATATATTTT
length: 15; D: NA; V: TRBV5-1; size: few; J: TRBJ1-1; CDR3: CASSPVSSGDGEAFF; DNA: TGCGCCAGCAGCCCCGTCAGCTCGGGGGATGGGGAAGCTTTCTTT
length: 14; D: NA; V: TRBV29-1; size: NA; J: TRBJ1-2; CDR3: CSVESEGPAGGYTF; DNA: TGCAGCGTTGAAAGTGAGGGTCCGGCCGGCGGCTACACCTTC
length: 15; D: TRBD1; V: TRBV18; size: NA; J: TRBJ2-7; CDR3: CASSLMTGAAYEQYF; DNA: TGTGCCAGCTCACTAATGACAGGGGCGGCCTACGAGCAGTACTTC
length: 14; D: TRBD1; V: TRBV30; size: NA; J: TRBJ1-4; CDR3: CAWAKTGDNEKLFF; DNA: TGTGCCTGGGCCAAAACAGGGGACAATGAAAAACTGTTTTTT
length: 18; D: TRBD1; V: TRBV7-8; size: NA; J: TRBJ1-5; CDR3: CASSLAQGGMDSNQPQHF; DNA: TGTGCCAGCAGCTTAGCCCAGGGGGGAATGGATAGCAATCAGCCCCAGCATTTT
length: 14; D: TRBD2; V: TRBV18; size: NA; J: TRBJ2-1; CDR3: CASSPGTSSNEQFF; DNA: TGTGCCAGCTCACCAGGGACTAGCAGCAATGAGCAGTTCTTC
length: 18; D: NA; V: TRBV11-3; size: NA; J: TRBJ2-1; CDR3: CASSLDNPRLVGDNEQFF; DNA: TGTGCCAGCAGCTTAGATAACCCTCGACTAGTGGGTGACAATGAGCAGTTCTTC